This T cell receptor beta chain was recorded in a study of metastatic and nonmetastatic thyroid tumors. Background on the study: For malignant and benign thyroid patients, tumor or nodule tissue and blood were the sources whose repertoires were compared. Study results and limitations: Reported TCR beta diversity, measured in blood and tumor, was significantly higher for malignant thyroid tumors than for benign nodules.

Per the original methods: In papillary thyroid cancer, a distant-metastasis classifier was built using CDR3 differences across clinicopathological groups. Using MiXCR, TCRdb reanalyzed the PCR reads. The V and J calls here are based on TCRdb, not the publication. The sample carries tens of thousands of clones, approximately 24% recorded once. Germline V lookup: CDR1 SGDLS, CDR2 YYNGEE. Deletions cut 4 bases from V and 0 bases from J, with 13 bases between. The CDR3 extends over 16 amino acids. In its sample, this clone was seen many times. Its specificity is unknown. Within the sample, other DNA sequences also encode this same CDR3. Ahead of thyroid surgery, no patient had received treatment of any kind.

The V and J genes are TRBV9 and TRBJ1-4; perhaps TRBD1 as D (5 bases). Sample: tumor tissue. The origin of this receptor is a female donor with papillary thyroid cancer or a benign thyroid nodule (not recorded which). Some clones in this sample may be carry-over from other donors' samples. For the CDR3, the DNA is TGTGCCAGCAGCCCGGGGGGGTCGACAACTAATGAAAAACTGTTTTTT. Encoded protein: CASSPGGSTTNEKLFF.